The 10 T cell receptor beta chains listed next were all sequenced from one sample in a study of response to subunit inactivated influenza vaccine. TCRdb called the RT-PCR reads again in MiXCR, with one record for every CDR3 protein. The repertoire holds around 540,000 distinct CDR3 sequences, with approximately 12% as singletons. Material: PBMCs from blood, obtained on the day of vaccination. The receptor source for this set is a man between 45 and 60 years old who received an inactivated influenza vaccine.

The chain uses TRBV25-1 and TRBJ1-2, with 7 bases that match TRBD1. The germline gives CDR1 MGHDK, CDR2 SYGVNS. The CDR3 covers 12 residues. The junction had 5 bases not matched to a gene; V was cut back by 5 bases and J by 8 bases. CDR3 nucleotides: TGTGCCAGCAGTCCACAGGGGCTCGGCTACACCTTC. Protein: CASSPQGLGYTF.

In this sample, this clonotype turned up many times. A read error is possible here, since a much larger clone lies one base away. The chain joins TRBV11-2 to TRBJ2-1; D gene ambiguous. This CDR3 contains 11 residues. The germline CDR1 and CDR2 sequences are SGHAT and FQNNGV. Trimming stripped 5 bases from V and 4 bases from J, with 3 bases between. The CDR3 coding sequence is TGTGCCAGCAGCCATTACAATGAGCAGTTCTTC. Protein: CASSHYNEQFF. Using reference TRBV11-2 and TRBJ2-1 for the parts outside the CDR3, the full variable domain is EAGVAQSPRYKIIEKRQSVAFWCNPISGHATLYWYQQILGQGPKLLIQFQNNGVVDDSQLPKDRFSAERLKGVDSTLKIQPAKLEDSAVYLCASSHYNEQFFGPGTRLTVL.

About this clonotype: A read error may account for a junction end that differs from germline. The chain links TRBV5-1 to TRBJ2-1, with D possibly matching TRBD2 (6 bases). The CDR3 runs 16 residues. In germline, CDR1 is SGHRS, CDR2 YFSETQ. The CDR3 DNA reads as TGCGCCTGCAGCTTTGCTAGCGAGGGGTCCTACAATGAGCAGTTCTTC. This gives the protein CACSFASEGSYNEQFF.

This clonotype was counted ten times or more. The gene calls are TRBV29-1 and TRBJ2-1; no clear D. Trimming stripped 6 bases from V and 0 bases from J, with 15 bases between. CDR3 length equals 15 residues. The germline gives CDR1 SQVTM, CDR2 ANQGSEA. CDR3: CSVRWVLSSYNEQFF. The CDR3, as DNA: TGCAGCGTCCGGTGGGTTTTAAGCTCCTACAATGAGCAGTTCTTC.

This chain connects TRBV11-2 to TRBJ2-5, with D perhaps matching TRBD1 (5 bases). Trimming stripped 5 bases from V and 7 bases from J, with 17 bases between. This CDR3 is 14 amino acids long. Germline V gene sequence: CDR1 SGHAT, CDR2 FQNNGV. CDR3 DNA sequence: TGTGCCAGCAGCCCAGGGCAGGCTTCGGGGACCCAGTACTTC. Its protein product is CASSPGQASGTQYF.

The DNA for the CDR3 is TGTGCCAGCAGCTTATGGACAGGGGCATACGAGGTGCGAGAAGAGACCCAGTACTTC. It specifies CASSLWTGAYEVREETQYF. The chain employs TRBV7-8 and TRBJ2-5, with 9 bases matching TRBD1. Germline V gene sequence: CDR1 SGHVS, CDR2 FQNEAQ. This CDR3 is built from 19 residues. With 2 bases clipped from V and 3 bases from J, the junction kept 16 bases outside the gene matches.

The chain's CDR3 is CASSNQGSPYNEQFF. CDR3 coding DNA: TGTGCCAGCAGTAACCAGGGGTCCCCCTACAATGAGCAGTTCTTC. J is TRBJ2-1 and V is TRBV9, with D possibly TRBD1 on 6 matching bases. This CDR3 region has 15 residues. Germline lookup yields CDR1 SGDLS and CDR2 YYNGEE. V lost 5 bases and J 2 bases, leaving 14 bases between the germline ends.

The V call is TRBV29-1, the J call TRBJ2-7; possible D gene TRBD2, 7 bases. CDR3 length: 13 amino acids. Trimming removed 4 bases from V and 5 bases from J, with 15 bases in between. Germline values: CDR1 SQVTM, CDR2 ANQGSEA. The CDR3 DNA sequence: TGCAGCGTTGGGGGGCGGGAGATCAACGAGCAGTACTTC. Translating it yields CSVGGREINEQYF.

The table lists this clonotype with a few counts. The gene calls are TRBV24-1 and TRBJ2-1; D tentatively fits TRBD1 or TRBD2 (5 bases each). The V end lost 3 bases, the J end lost 7 bases, and 15 bases lay between the germline ends. The CDR3 length is 15 residues. The germline gives CDR1 KGHDR, CDR2 SFDVKD. CDR3 in amino acids: CATSDTSWGRNEQFF. CDR3 in DNA: TGTGCCACCAGTGATACTAGTTGGGGACGGAATGAGCAGTTCTTC.

J is TRBJ2-5 and V is TRBV5-5; 10 nucleotides agree with TRBD2. Germline CDR1 reads SGHKS; CDR2 reads YYEKEE (reference sequence). The CDR3 loop spans 16 amino acids. Losses at the gene ends were 0 bases for V and 4 bases for J; bases not matched to a gene: 6. Written as DNA, the CDR3 is TGTGCCAGCAGCTTGGTTGTAGCGGGAGGTAGAGAGACCCAGTACTTC. Its protein is CASSLVVAGGRETQYF. Full variable domain (rest looked up from reference TRBV5-5 and TRBJ2-5): DAGVTQSPTHLIKTRGQQVTLRCSPISGHKSVSWYQQVLGQGPQFIFQYYEKEERGRGNFPDRFSARQFPNYSSELNVNALLLGDSALYLCASSLVVAGGRETQYFGPGTRLLVL.